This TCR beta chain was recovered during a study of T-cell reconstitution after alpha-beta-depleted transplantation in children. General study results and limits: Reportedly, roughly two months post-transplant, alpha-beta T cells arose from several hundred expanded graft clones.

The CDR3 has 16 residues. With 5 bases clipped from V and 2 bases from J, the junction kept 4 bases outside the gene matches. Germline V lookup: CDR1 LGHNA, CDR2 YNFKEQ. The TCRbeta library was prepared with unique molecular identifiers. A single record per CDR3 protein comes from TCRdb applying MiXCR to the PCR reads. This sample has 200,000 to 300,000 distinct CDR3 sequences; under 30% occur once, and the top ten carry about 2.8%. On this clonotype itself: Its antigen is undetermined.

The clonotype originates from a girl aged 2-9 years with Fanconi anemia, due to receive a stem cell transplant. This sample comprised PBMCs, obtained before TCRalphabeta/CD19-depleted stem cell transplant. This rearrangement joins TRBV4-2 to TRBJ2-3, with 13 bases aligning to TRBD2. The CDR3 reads CASSEGLAGYTDTQYF. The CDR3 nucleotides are TGTGCCAGCAGCGAGGGACTAGCGGGATACACAGATACGCAGTATTTT.